The clone carrying this TCR beta chain was picked up one time. As yet, its antigen is unknown. A much larger clonotype is one base distant, so this may be a read error. The data stem from a study of glioma-infiltrating T cells. This CDR3 region has 15 residues. The ends were cut back, 7 bases at V and 0 bases at J, with 15 bases in the middle. Germline values: CDR1 SNHLY, CDR2 FYNNEI. TCR alpha and beta CDR3 regions were amplified from RNA using iRepertoire nested multiplex PCR. Input was 100-400 ng of tissue mRNA or PBMC total RNA. In TCRdb, the multiplex PCR reads were re-called with MiXCR into one record per CDR3 protein. The sample includes some 160,000 distinct CDR3 sequences, over 40% of them seen just once. General study findings and limits: Tissue-blood divergence was below expectation in non-neoplastic patients, above in gliomas. Very few CDR3 sequences were shared between tissue and blood.

The sequence came from a human donor with low-grade glioma or glioblastoma, undergoing nonglioma brain surgery, or in good health (not recorded which). The sequenced material came from glioma tissue, nonneoplastic brain tissue, or PBMCs (not recorded which). The chain recombines TRBV2 with TRBJ1-2; D unclear. The CDR3 nucleotides are TGTGCCAGCACCCGGGCAGTCTCCCCTAACTATGGCTACACCTTC. Encoded protein: CASTRAVSPNYGYTF.